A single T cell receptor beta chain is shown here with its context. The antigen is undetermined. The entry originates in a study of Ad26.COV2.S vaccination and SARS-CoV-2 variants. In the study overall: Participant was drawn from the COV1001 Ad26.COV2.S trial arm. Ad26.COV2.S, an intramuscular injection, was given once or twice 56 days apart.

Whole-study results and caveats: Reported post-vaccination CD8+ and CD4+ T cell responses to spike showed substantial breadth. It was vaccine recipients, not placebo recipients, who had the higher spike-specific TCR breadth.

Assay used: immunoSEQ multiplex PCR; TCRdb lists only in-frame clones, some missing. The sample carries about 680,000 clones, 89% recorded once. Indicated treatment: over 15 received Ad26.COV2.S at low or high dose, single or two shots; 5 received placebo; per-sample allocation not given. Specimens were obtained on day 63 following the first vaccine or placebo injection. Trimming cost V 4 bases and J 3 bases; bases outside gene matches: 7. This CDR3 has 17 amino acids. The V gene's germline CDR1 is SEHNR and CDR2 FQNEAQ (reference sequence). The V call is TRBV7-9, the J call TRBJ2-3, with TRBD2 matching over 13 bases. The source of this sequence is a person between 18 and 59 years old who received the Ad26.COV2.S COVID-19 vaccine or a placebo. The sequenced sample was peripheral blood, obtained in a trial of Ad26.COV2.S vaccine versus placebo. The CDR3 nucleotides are TGTGCCAGCAGCTACGGGACTAGCGGGGTTGCGACAGATACGCAGTATTTT. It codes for CASSYGTSGVATDTQYF.